Shown below are 20 T cell receptor beta chains from a single sample sequenced in a study of blood T cells in healthy people across ages (dated by TCRdb to about 2015). The library relied on 5' RACE. Sequencing was performed on an Illumina HiSeq 2500. The second PCR ran for about 7 to 11 cycles and used a J-beta primer mix along with a sample-barcoded 5' primer. TCRdb reprocessed the public reads (quality trimming at Q25 with fastp, clone calling with MiXCR) and kept in-frame beta chains. Each entry is one CDR3 protein sequence, shown with its most common DNA and genes. Across this sample there are 750,000 to 950,000 distinct CDR3 sequences, with almost 30% seen only once. The top ten clones comprise roughly a tenth of the sample. These records were also assigned to another study, of T cells of mothers and their children.

Sequencing was carried out using blood. These receptors were collected from a woman in her 40s in good health.

A few counts support this clonotype. The V gene is TRBV5-1, the J gene TRBJ1-6; TRBD1 matches at 8 bases. Germline CDR1 SGHRS, CDR2 YFSETQ. Germline trimming cut 4 bases from V and 1 base from J; bases unmatched to any gene: 7. The CDR3 extends over 17 amino acids. The CDR3 is CASSGRDRNSYNSPLHF. The CDR3, as DNA: TGCGCCAGCAGCGGAAGGGACAGGAATTCCTATAATTCACCCCTCCACTTT. Combining the CDR3 with reference TRBV5-1 and TRBJ1-6 gives the whole variable domain KAGVTQTPRYLIKTRGQQVTLSCSPISGHRSVSWYQQTPGQGLQFLFEYFSETQRNKGNFPGRFSGRQFSNSRSEMNVSTLELGDSALYLCASSGRDRNSYNSPLHFGNGTRLTVT.

J is TRBJ2-3 and V is TRBV28; 8 nucleotides line up with TRBD2. The J segment lost 0 bases and the V segment lost 2 bases, leaving 7 bases of the junction unmatched. The CDR3 runs to 17 residues. Germline values: CDR1 MDHEN, CDR2 SYDVKM. CDR3 nucleotide sequence: TGTGCCAGCAGTTTACTAGGGAGCGGGGGAAGCACAGATACGCAGTATTTT. This gives the protein CASSLLGSGGSTDTQYF.

This clonotype was seen repeatedly, ten times or more. This chain uses TRBV25-1 with TRBJ2-1; 8 bases match TRBD2. The length of the CDR3 is 16 residues. Per germline, CDR1 MGHDK and CDR2 SYGVNS. J gave up 0 bases and V 5 bases, and 6 bases lay outside the gene matches. Written as DNA, the CDR3 is TGTGCCAGCAGTCGAATAGCGGGGAGCTCCTACAATGAGCAGTTCTTC. As protein: CASSRIAGSSYNEQFF.

This clonotype has a count of ten or more. The rearrangement joins TRBV28 to TRBJ2-5; TRBD1 matches 12 bases. With V trimmed by 5 bases and J by 11 bases, 12 bases remained unmatched. Per germline, CDR1 MDHEN and CDR2 SYDVKM. The CDR3 runs 15 residues. The DNA of the CDR3 is TGTGCCAGCAGTGCCTCCGGGACAGGGGGCTATGTGCAGTACTTC. It encodes CASSASGTGGYVQYF.

As for this clonotype: One junction end does not reproduce the germline sequence, and a read error may be involved. V is TRBV12-3 or TRBV12-4 and J is TRBJ2-1; 12 bases map to TRBD2. The CDR3 is made up of 16 amino acids. The CDR3 nucleotides read TGTGTCAGCACCGCGACTAGCGGGAGCTCCTACAATGAGCAGTTCTTC. Encoded protein: CVSTATSGSSYNEQFF.

This clonotype was recorded once. A read error is possible here, since a much larger clone lies one base away. The rearrangement joins TRBV3-1 to TRBJ2-7, with 7 bases that match TRBD2. The V segment lost 1 base and the J segment 7 bases; nucleotides outside the gene matches: 10. Germline CDR1 is LGHDT and CDR2 is YNNKEL (reference sequence). There are 15 residues in the CDR3. The CDR3 DNA reads as TGTGCCAGCAGCCAAGCCCCGGGGGGAAACAATGAGCAGTACTTC. It yields the protein CASSQAPGGNNEQYF.

The chain carries TRBV6-6 and TRBJ2-4; no clear D. The better agreement between TRBJ2-7 and the DNA end casts doubt on the J call. Germline CDR1 and CDR2: MNHNY and SVGAGI (reference sequence). The CDR3 runs to 11 residues. The DNA of the CDR3 is TGTGCCAGCAGTACCTTTTGCGAGCAGTACTTC. This codes for CASSTFCEQYF.

V and J are TRBV12-3 or TRBV12-4 and TRBJ1-1, with D unresolved. Trimming left V 3 bases short and J 0 bases short, with 5 bases between. This CDR3 has 13 amino acids. The CDR3 DNA sequence: TGTGCCAGCAGTTTCGACATGAACACTGAAGCTTTCTTT. This encodes CASSFDMNTEAFF.

At least ten counts were recorded for this clonotype. V and J are TRBV20-1 and TRBJ1-6, with a possible D match to TRBD1 (6 bases). The CDR3 contains 13 residues. V lost 4 bases and J 7 bases, leaving 11 bases between the germline ends. Germline assignment: CDR1 DFQATT and CDR2 SNEGSKA (reference sequence). The CDR3 loop is CSATGVGNSPLHF. The CDR3 nucleotides read TGCAGTGCTACAGGGGTTGGCAATTCACCCCTCCACTTT.

This chain joins TRBV7-2 and TRBJ2-1; 8 bases are shared with TRBD1. This CDR3 is built from 16 residues. Germline loops: CDR1 SGHTA, CDR2 FQGNSA. Unmatched junction bases numbered 12, after V lost 2 bases and J lost 9 bases. The DNA of the CDR3 is TGTGCCAGCAGCTTATGGGCAGGGGGCTCTGGGGGTGAGCAGTTCTTC. This codes for CASSLWAGGSGGEQFF.

This clonotype came up a few times. J is TRBJ2-1 and V is TRBV27; tentative D call: TRBD1 (6 bases). This CDR3 is built from 14 residues. Germline CDR1 MNHEY, CDR2 SMNVEV (reference sequence). V was trimmed by 7 bases and J by 7 bases, leaving 17 bases between them. CDR3 nucleotides: TGTGCCAGCAAACTGGCAGGGGATTATAATGAGCAGTTCTTC. It specifies CASKLAGDYNEQFF.

The V call is TRBV5-1, the J call TRBJ2-4; perhaps D is TRBD1 or TRBD2 (6 bases each). The DNA end lines up better with TRBJ2-7; the J call may be wrong. The CDR3 has 14 residues. The V gene's germline CDR1 is SGHRS and CDR2 YFSETQ. CDR3 DNA sequence: TGCGCCAGCAGCCCGTCGGGGGCAATTTACGAGCAGTACTTC. Translating it yields CASSPSGAIYEQYF.

Of note for this clonotype: This may be a read error, as it is one base from a much larger clone. The chain recombines TRBV27 with TRBJ2-1; the D is unclear. This CDR3 comprises 11 residues. With 10 bases removed from V and 8 bases from J, the gap between germline ends came to 12 bases. Per the germline V gene, CDR1 is MNHEY and CDR2 is SMNVEV (reference sequence). CDR3 in amino acids: CATTRYDEQFF. The CDR3 nucleotides are TGTGCCACCACACGTTACGATGAGCAGTTCTTC.

In its sample, this clonotype was seen a few times. The V gene is TRBV6-6, the J gene TRBJ1-2; 7 bases match TRBD1. V lost 0 bases to trimming and J lost 8 bases; unmatched junction nucleotides: 6. The CDR3 has 14 residues. In germline, CDR1 is MNHNY, CDR2 SVGAGI (reference sequence). The CDR3 region is CASSYSPGGIGYTF. The CDR3 DNA is TGTGCCAGCAGTTACTCGCCAGGGGGAATCGGCTACACCTTC.

The chain links TRBV5-1 to TRBJ2-2; D not resolved. Deletions cut 2 bases from V and 0 bases from J, with 14 bases between. Germline V CDR1 and CDR2: SGHRS, YFSETQ. The CDR3 runs 17 residues. CDR3 nucleotides: TGCGCCAGCAGCTTAGCCAGCCCTCGTGCGAACACCGGGGAGCTGTTTTTT. It encodes CASSLASPRANTGELFF.

In its sample, this clonotype was seen a few times. The chain has TRBV7-9 and TRBJ1-4; D not certain. This CDR3 spans 12 amino acids. V lost 5 bases and J 3 bases, leaving 4 bases between the germline ends. The germline V gene encodes CDR1 SEHNR and CDR2 FQNEAQ (reference sequence). CDR3 nucleotides: TGTGCCAGCAGCAGGTCTAATGAAAAACTGTTTTTT. It yields the protein CASSRSNEKLFF.

This clonotype has only a few counts. A read error may be the cause here, since a much bigger clone is one base away. The chain joins TRBV7-2 to TRBJ2-3, with D unresolved. Germline V CDR1 and CDR2: SGHTA, FQGNSA. The CDR3 is 14 residues long. CDR3 nucleotide sequence: TGTGCCAGCAGCCCAAACGCAGGTGTAGATGCGCAGTATTTT. Residues: CASSPNAGVDAQYF.

This clonotype turned up a few times. It may be a read error: a sequence one base away is much more abundant. V gene TRBV5-1 combines with J gene TRBJ1-1, with D possibly matching TRBD1 (6 bases). Germline V gene data show CDR1 as SGHRS and CDR2 as YFSETQ. This CDR3 has 15 residues. In DNA, the CDR3 is TGCGCCAACAGCCTGGGACACGGGGACGGCACTGAAGCTTTCTTT. It codes for CANSLGHGDGTEAFF.

This sequence joins TRBV7-6 and TRBJ2-3; 9 bases map to TRBD1. Germline assignment: CDR1 SGHVS and CDR2 FNYEAQ. This CDR3 spans 14 amino acids. V was clipped by 8 bases and J by 3 bases; unmatched bases: 6. The CDR3 DNA reads as TGTGCCAGCGGCACAGGACAGGGGACAGATACGCAGTATTTT. It codes for CASGTGQGTDTQYF. Filled out from reference TRBV7-6 and TRBJ2-3, the complete variable domain reads GAGVSQSPRYKVTKRGQDVALRCDPISGHVSLYWYRQALGQGPEFLTYFNYEAQQDKSGLPNDRFSAERPEGSISTLTIQRTEQRDSAMYRCASGTGQGTDTQYFGPGTRLTVL.

In the case of this clonotype: This may be a read error: a much more frequent sequence differs by one nucleotide. The chain recombines TRBV20-1 with TRBJ2-2; 7 bases are a match to TRBD1. Germline V CDR1 and CDR2: DFQATT, SNEGSKA (reference sequence). CDR3 length: 16 amino acids. V shed 0 bases, J shed 6 bases, and the junction held 10 bases outside the gene matches. The CDR3 protein is CSARDLRQGPAGELFF. The CDR3 DNA is TGCAGTGCTAGAGATCTCCGACAGGGCCCCGCCGGGGAGCTGTTTTTT.